This T cell receptor beta chain was observed in a study of shared clonotypes between healthy human individuals (dated by TCRdb to 2020 to 2022). In terms of the full investigation: The cohort included three men and a couple of women between 18 and 49 years of age. Between about 0.85 and 8.9 billion PBMCs per donor were obtained by leukapheresis. Per donor, three plates each were used for CD4 naive and CD4 memory, two for CD8 naive, and one for CD8 memory. To estimate repertoire size and how much clonotype sharing occurs between individuals, the study deeply sequenced the blood TCR repertoires of a handful of healthy adults. To increase sequencing depth and limit assay-specific biases, different laboratories used diverse techniques to prepare libraries and sequence TCR repertoires.

Using the deep immunoSEQ assay, TCR CDR3 regions were amplified from genomic DNA by multiplex PCR. Extracted genomic DNA from each cell subset was spread evenly across all wells of several immunoSEQ 96-well plates, with each plate serving as a replicate. Each replicate PCR for sorted subsets received about 200 ng genomic DNA, equal to about 30,000 T cell genomes. Purified libraries were measured with a Qubit 3.0 fluorometer, size-checked on a Bioanalyzer 2100, and measured again with the KAPA Library Quantification kit. A separate single-read 150-cycle Illumina NextSeq 550 flow cell was used to sequence each immunoSEQ 96-well plate. The original pipeline was this. Because only junctional sequences without quality scores were contained in the immunoSEQ output, filtering matching that applied to full-length reads could not be performed. Sequences were annotated with PyIR, a Python wrapper for IgBLAST v1.9, using IMGT germline references to assign V/J genes and CDR3. Reads were filtered out if the reads had weak V/J assignments (E-value above 1e-6), no CDR3, stop codons, out-of-frame junctions, or ambiguous translated residues. V3J clonotypes were defined as sequences sharing the same inferred V gene, J gene, and CDR3 amino acid sequence. To compute the percentage overlap between repertoires, the number of shared unique clonotypes was divided by the size of the smaller repertoire. RTK rarefaction, the Chao1 estimator, and Recon v2.1 estimates of unobserved clonotypes were used to assess repertoire richness. For all TCRbeta clonotypes obtained by the gDNA method from a handful of donors, generation probabilities were computed with OLGA. In TCRdb, the immuneACCESS table is reduced to in-frame sequences with V and J assigned. These tables do not hold every clone; where another copy was compared, an unresolved V gene accounts for under half, and the others remain unexplained. The V and J calls and clone size were taken over from that table, and D and trimming were inferred from the DNA. This sample holds roughly 76,000 clones; 50% to 70% were observed only once. Over 50% of the sample is in the top ten clones.

Regarding this clone: No cognate antigen has been identified for it. It has no much larger one-base neighbor in the sample; base qualities were not kept.

Donors were healthy HIV-negative adults with no recently reported acute infections or vaccinations. Every donor was a Caucasian adult residing in Nashville, Tennessee, USA. The CD8 memory samples were a combination of magnetically selected CD45RO+ cells and CCR7-negative CD45RA+ effector memory (TemRA) cells. Blood was obtained by leukapheresis, after which PBMCs were separated by Ficoll-Histopaque density gradient centrifugation and cryopreserved in liquid nitrogen vapor phase. Purity and quantity of every magnetically sorted T cell population were checked by analytical flow cytometry. Genomic DNA was isolated from each sorted fraction and quantified by UV absorbance on a Nanodrop 2000c. The cysteine opens and the phenylalanine closes a CDR3 of 18 amino acids. Only the CDR3 DNA stays, 54 bases, in frame from base 1. The germline V gene provides CDR1 SNHLY and CDR2 FYNNEI. Trimming costs V 6 bases and J 4 bases, and their ends lie 22 bases apart.

Summary of the overall study and its limitations: Sharing across several donors was observed for approximately 5% of naive CD4, about 4% of naive CD8, roughly 2.4% of memory CD4, and around 0.44% of memory CD8 clonotypes. Rarefaction of sorted-subset datasets indicated incomplete sequencing despite the large sequencing depth. Higher generation probabilities were observed for clonotypes shared by all four sorted-subset donors than for non-shared clonotypes. Larger estimated clonotype richness was generally found for naive subsets than for memory subsets. Sampling was restricted to blood, and TCR repertoires in tissue are likely to differ from TCR repertoires in blood. Pairwise subsampling indicated that sequencing depth was expected to affect the degree of clonotype sharing among donors. Because the study included only a small number of donors, the genetic and exposure-history diversity represented was limited.

The sample taken for sequencing was memory CD8+ T cells sorted from blood. Interpreted using the paper, the cell subset or site label stands for: CD45RO+ cells pooled with CCR7-negative TemRA cells. The receptor chain draws on TRBV2 and TRBJ2-6, with TRBD1 tentatively as D gene (6 bases match). This clonotype originated in a man younger than 45 in good health. The CDR3 reads as follows: CASSLQGVVVRGANVLTF. The bases are TGTGCCAGCAGCCTACAGGGAGTCGTGGTGAGAGGGGCCAACGTCCTGACTTTC.